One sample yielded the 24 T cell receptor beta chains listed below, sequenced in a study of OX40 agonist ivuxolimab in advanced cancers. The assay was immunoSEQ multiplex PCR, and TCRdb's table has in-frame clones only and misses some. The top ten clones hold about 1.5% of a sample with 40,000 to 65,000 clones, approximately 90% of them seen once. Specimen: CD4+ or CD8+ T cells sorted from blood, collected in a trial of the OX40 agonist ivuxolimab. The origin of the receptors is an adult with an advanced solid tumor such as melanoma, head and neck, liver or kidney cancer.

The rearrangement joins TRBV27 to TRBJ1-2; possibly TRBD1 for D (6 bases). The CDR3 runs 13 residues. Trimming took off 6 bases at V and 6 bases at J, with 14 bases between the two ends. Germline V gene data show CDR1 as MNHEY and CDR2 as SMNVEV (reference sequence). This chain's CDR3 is CASSNTGRDGYTF. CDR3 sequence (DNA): TGTGCCAGCAGCAATACAGGGAGGGATGGCTACACCTTC.

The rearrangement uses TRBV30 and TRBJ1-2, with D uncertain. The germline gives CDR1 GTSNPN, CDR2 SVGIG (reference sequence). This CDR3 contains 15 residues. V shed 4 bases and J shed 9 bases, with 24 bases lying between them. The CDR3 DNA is TGTGCCTGGAATCCTTCCCACACGTCTGGAAGGAGCTACACCTTC. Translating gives CAWNPSHTSGRSYTF.

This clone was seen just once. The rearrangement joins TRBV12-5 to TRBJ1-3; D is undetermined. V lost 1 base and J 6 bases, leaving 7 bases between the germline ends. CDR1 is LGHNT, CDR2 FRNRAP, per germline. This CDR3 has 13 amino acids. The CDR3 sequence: CASGLDRINTIYF. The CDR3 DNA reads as TGTGCTAGTGGTTTGGACAGAATAAACACCATATATTTT.

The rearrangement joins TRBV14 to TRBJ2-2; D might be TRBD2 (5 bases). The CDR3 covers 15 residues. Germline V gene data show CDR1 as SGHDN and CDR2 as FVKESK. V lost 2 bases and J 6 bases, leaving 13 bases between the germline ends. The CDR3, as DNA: TGTGCCAGCAGCCAAACCGTAGGGAGCCCCGGGGAGCTGTTTTTT. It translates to CASSQTVGSPGELFF.

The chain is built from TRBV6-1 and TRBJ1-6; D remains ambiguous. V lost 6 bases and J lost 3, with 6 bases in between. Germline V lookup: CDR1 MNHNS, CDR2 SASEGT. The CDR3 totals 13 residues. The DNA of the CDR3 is TGTGCCAGCAGCTCGGACTATAATTCACCCCTCCACTTT. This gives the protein CASSSDYNSPLHF.

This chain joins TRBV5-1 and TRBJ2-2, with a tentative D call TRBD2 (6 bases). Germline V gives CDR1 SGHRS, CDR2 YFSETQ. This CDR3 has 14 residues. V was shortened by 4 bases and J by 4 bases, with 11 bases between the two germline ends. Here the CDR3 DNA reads TGCGCCAGCAGCCGGGACGGGGGCACCGGGGAGCTGTTTTTT. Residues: CASSRDGGTGELFF.

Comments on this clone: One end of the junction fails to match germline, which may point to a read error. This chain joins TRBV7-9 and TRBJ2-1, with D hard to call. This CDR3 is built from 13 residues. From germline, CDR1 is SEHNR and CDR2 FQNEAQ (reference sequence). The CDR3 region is CASSLKDVAGKIF. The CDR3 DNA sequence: TGTGCCAGCAGCCTAAAGGATGTGGCTGGGAAGATCTTC.

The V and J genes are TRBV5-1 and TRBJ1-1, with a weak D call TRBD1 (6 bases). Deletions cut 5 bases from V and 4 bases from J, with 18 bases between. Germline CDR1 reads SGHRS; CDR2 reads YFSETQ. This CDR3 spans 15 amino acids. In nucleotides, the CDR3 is TGCGCCAGCAGGACCCTCCTACAGGGCAGCACTGAAGCTTTCTTT. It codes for CASRTLLQGSTEAFF.

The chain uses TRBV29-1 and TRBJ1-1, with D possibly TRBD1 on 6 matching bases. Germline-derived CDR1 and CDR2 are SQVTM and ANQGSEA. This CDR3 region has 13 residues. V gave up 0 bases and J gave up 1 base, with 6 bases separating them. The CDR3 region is CSVEDRGNTEAFF. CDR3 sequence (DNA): TGCAGCGTTGAAGACAGGGGGAACACTGAAGCTTTCTTT.

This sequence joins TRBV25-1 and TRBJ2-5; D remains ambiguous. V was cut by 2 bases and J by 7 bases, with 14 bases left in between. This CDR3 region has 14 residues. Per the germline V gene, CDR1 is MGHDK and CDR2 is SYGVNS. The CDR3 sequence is CASSEIDFPRTQYF. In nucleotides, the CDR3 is TGTGCCAGCAGTGAAATCGACTTCCCACGGACCCAGTACTTC.

CDR3 sequence (DNA): TGTGCCAGCAGCTTCCAGGGAGGCTCTGGAAACACCATATATTTT. Amino acid sequence: CASSFQGGSGNTIYF. This chain links TRBV11-2 with TRBJ1-3; TRBD1 is a possible D gene (5 bases). V was trimmed by 3 bases and J by 0 bases, leaving 9 bases between them. The CDR3 runs to 15 residues. Germline V lookup: CDR1 SGHAT, CDR2 FQNNGV.

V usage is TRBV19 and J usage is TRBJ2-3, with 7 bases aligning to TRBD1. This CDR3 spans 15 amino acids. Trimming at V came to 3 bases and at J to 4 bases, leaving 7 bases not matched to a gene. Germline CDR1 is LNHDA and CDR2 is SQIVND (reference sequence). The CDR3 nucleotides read TGTGCCAGTAGTATGTACGGCAGGGGGTCAGATACGCAGTATTTT. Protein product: CASSMYGRGSDTQYF. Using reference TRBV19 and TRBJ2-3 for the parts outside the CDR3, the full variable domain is DGGITQSPKYLFRKEGQNVTLSCEQNLNHDAMYWYRQDPGQGLRLIYYSQIVNDFQKGDIAEGYSVSREKKESFPLTVTSAQKNPTAFYLCASSMYGRGSDTQYFGPGTRLTVL.

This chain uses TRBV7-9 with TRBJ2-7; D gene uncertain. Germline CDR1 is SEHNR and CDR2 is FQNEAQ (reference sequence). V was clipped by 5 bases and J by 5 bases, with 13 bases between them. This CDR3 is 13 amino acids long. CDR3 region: CASSQAGSHEQYF. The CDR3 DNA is TGTGCCAGCAGCCAGGCAGGTTCCCACGAGCAGTACTTC.

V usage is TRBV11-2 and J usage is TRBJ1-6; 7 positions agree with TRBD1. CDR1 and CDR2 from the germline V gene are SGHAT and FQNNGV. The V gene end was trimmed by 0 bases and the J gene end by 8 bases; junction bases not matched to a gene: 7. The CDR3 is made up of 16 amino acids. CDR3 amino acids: CASSLDGQAPHSPLHF. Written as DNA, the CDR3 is TGTGCCAGCAGCTTAGACGGACAGGCCCCCCATTCACCCCTCCACTTT.

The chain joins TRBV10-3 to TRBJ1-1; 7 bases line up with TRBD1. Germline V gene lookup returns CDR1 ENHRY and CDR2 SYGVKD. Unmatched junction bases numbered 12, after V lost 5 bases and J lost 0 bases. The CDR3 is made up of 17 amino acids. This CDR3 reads CAISPGGSIGVNTEAFF. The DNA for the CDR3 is TGTGCCATCAGTCCAGGGGGAAGCATTGGCGTGAACACTGAAGCTTTCTTT.

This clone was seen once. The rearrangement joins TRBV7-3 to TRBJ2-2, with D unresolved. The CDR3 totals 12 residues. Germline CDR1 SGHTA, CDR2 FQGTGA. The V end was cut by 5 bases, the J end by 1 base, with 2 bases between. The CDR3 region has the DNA TGTGCCAGCAGCCGGAACACCGGGGAGCTGTTTTTT. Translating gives CASSRNTGELFF.

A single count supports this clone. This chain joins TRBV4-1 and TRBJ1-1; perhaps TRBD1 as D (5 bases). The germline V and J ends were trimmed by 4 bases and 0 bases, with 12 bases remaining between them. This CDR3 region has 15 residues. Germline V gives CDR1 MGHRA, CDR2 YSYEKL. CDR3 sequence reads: CASSRGGHVNTEAFF. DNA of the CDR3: TGCGCCAGCAGCCGAGGAGGACACGTGAACACTGAAGCTTTCTTT.

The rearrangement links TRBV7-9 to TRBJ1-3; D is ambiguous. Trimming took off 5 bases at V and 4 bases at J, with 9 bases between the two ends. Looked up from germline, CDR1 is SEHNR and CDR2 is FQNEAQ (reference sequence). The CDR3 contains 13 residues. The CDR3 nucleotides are TGTGCCAGCAGCCGCGCCGAGGGAAACACCATATATTTT. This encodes CASSRAEGNTIYF.

The CDR3 DNA is TGCGCCAGCAGATCTGGGTCTTTCTTT. Amino acids: CASRSGSFF. V gene TRBV5-1 combines with J gene TRBJ1-1; no firm D call. The germline V gene has CDR1 SGHRS and CDR2 YFSETQ. Trimming shortened V by 5 bases and J by 12 bases, and 8 bases separated the two germline ends. The length of the CDR3 is 9 residues.

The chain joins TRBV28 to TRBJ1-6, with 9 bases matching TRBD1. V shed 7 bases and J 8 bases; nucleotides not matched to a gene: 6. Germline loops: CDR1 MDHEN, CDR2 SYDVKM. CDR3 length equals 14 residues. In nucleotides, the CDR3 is TGTGCCAGCAACCTACAGGGGGCCTATTCACCCCTCCACTTT. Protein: CASNLQGAYSPLHF.

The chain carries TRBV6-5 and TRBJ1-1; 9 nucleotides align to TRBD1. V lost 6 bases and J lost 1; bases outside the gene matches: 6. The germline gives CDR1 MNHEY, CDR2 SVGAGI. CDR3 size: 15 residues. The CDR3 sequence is CASRLGTGRNTEAFF. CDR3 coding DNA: TGTGCCAGCAGACTAGGGACAGGGAGGAACACTGAAGCTTTCTTT.

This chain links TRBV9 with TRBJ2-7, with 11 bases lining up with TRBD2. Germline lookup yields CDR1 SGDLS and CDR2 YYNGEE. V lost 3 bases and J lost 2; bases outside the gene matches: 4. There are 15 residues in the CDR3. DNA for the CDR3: TGTGCCAGCAGCGAGGGACTAGCGGAGGCCTACGAGCAGTACTTC. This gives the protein CASSEGLAEAYEQYF.

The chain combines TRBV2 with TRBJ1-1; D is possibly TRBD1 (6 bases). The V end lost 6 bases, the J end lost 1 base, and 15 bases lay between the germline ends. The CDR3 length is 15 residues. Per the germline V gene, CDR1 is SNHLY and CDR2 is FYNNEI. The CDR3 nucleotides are TGTGCCAGCAGGGGGGCACAGGGCGCGAACACTGAAGCTTTCTTT. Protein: CASRGAQGANTEAFF.

The CDR3 DNA reads as TGTGCCAGCAGCTTGCGGAGAGGGAAAGAAGCTTTCTTT. Its protein product is CASSLRRGKEAFF. The rearrangement links TRBV5-6 to TRBJ1-1; D is undetermined. Per germline, CDR1 SGHDT and CDR2 YYEEEE. This CDR3 has 13 residues. The V end was cut by 1 base, the J end by 8 bases, with 12 bases between.